This T cell receptor (beta chain) was observed in a study of Ad26.COV2.S vaccination and SARS-CoV-2 variants listed by TCRdb under 2021. The study in broad terms: Donors in the vaccine arm were drawn from COV1001, a multicentre, randomized, double-blind, placebo-controlled phase I-IIa trial testing Ad26.COV2.S in healthy adults. Ad26.COV2.S was administered intramuscularly at 5 x 10^10 or 1 x 10^11 viral particles, either as a single shot or as two shots given 56 days apart. TCRbeta repertoire sequencing served as the tool for gauging how specific and how broad the SARS-CoV-2-reactive T cell receptors were following Ad26.COV2.S vaccination. Trial participants were randomized into five groups of five, in which low-dose or high-dose Ad26.COV2.S was given once or twice, or placebo was given on both occasions. Throughout the experiments and outcome assessment, investigators stayed blinded to trial group allocation. A total of 32 samples were included in the TCR-sequenced set, comprising roughly 19 Ad26.COV2.S vaccine recipients, 5 placebo recipients and 8 SARS-CoV-2 convalescent individuals. Points the paper makes about the study in general: The authors noted that total T cell responses may have been underestimated by the TCR breadth and depth analyses. The study was not powered for comparison of responses between vaccine doses or regimens. Non-spike TCR breadth was comparable between vaccine and placebo recipients, consistent with the vaccine containing only spike. Higher spike-specific TCR breadth was observed in Ad26.COV2.S recipients than in placebo recipients (P = 0.0014). After vaccination, spike-specific CD8+ and CD4+ T cell responses were reported to show substantial breadth.

From its cysteine to its phenylalanine, the CDR3 spans 15 amino acids. Only the CDR3 DNA stays, 45 bases, in frame from base 1. V loses 2 bases of germline sequence and J loses 2 bases, and the interval between the two ends is 11 bases. CDR1 and CDR2 are drawn from the germline V gene: MNHEY, SVGEGT. The label giving this sample's treatment or condition can be read as: some 20 received Ad26.COV2.S at low or high dose, single or two shots; about 5 received placebo; per-sample allocation not given. Repertoires of vaccine and placebo recipients were sequenced from samples taken on day 63 after the first injection. In Cohort 1b, 20 to 25 adults aged 18-55 years were enrolled at a single site in Boston, USA, between 29 July and 7 August 2020. Ad26.COV2.S was a replication-incompetent adenovirus type 26 vector expressing a prefusion-stabilized SARS-CoV-2 spike protein from the original Wuhan strain. Concerning this clone: Its binding antigen is unknown. Base qualities are not at hand, and no much larger clone is one base apart.

The immunoSEQ Assay was the method used to sequence TCRbeta CDR3 regions. After extraction, genomic DNA underwent amplification by bias-controlled multiplex PCR, followed by high-throughput sequencing. The published analysis was carried out like this. To quantify the absolute abundance of every unique TCRbeta CDR3 region, sequences were collapsed and filtered. Usable DNA was measured by amplifying reference genes present in all nucleated cells, and TCRbeta template counts were normalized to that usable DNA to estimate T cell fraction. Repertoire TCRs were annotated as SARS-CoV-2-specific by exact matching of V gene, CDR3 amino acid sequence and J gene to a known reactive TCR set. MIRA supplied the reference SARS-CoV-2 TCR set, which was filtered for enrichment in COVID-19-positive ImmuneCODE repertoires so that public or cross-reactive TCRs were removed. Using the MIRA antigens, annotated TCRs were further analysed by specific ORF or by position within an ORF. Depth was the summed frequency of annotated unique rearrangements, while breadth was defined as annotated unique rearrangements over total unique productive rearrangements. Two-sided Wilcoxon rank-sum tests were applied when comparing TCR breadth between groups. What TCRdb holds here is the immuneACCESS table cut down to in-frame rearrangements. Part of the clones is not present; checked against another copy, under half of the missing clones reflect an unresolved V gene, and the others are unexplained. That table gives V, J and clone size, and the DNA gave D and trimming. Present in this sample are more than 400,000 clones, 92% of which were seen just once. The ten largest clones add up to around 1.8% of the sample.

Rearrangement joined TRBV6-2 or TRBV6-3 to TRBJ2-3; the D segment might be TRBD1 or TRBD2, since each matches 6 bases. This sequence was found in a person between 18 and 60 years old who received the Ad26.COV2.S COVID-19 vaccine or a placebo. The source material was peripheral blood, sampled in a trial of Ad26.COV2.S vaccine versus placebo. The CDR3 region: CASSYPGAFTDTQYF. The DNA is as follows: TGTGCCAGCAGTTACCCGGGGGCTTTCACAGATACGCAGTATTTT.